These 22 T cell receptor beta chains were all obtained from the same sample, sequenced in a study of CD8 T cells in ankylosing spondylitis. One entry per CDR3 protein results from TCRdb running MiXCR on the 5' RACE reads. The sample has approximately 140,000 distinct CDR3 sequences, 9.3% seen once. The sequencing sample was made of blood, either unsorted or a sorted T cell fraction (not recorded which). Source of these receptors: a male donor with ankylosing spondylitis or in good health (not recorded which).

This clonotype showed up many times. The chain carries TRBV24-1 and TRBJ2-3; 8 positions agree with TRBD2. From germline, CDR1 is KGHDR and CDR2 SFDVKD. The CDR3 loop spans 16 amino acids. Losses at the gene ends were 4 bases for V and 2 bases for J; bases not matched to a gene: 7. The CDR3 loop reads CATSDPQAGDTDTQYF. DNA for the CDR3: TGTGCCACCAGTGACCCCCAAGCGGGGGACACAGATACGCAGTATTTT.

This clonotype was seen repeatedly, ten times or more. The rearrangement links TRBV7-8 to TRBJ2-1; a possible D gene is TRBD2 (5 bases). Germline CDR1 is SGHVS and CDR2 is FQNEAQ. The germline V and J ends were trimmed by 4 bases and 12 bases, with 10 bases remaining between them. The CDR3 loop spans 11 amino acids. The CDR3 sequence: CASSSAGVQFF. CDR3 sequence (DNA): TGTGCCAGCAGCTCCGCCGGGGTGCAGTTCTTC.

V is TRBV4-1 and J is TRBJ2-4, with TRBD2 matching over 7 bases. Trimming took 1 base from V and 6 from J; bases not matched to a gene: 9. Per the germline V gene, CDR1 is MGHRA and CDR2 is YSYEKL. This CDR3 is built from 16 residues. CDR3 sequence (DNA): TGCGCCAGCAGCCAAGTTTTGGCGGGAGACGTAAACATTCAGTACTTC. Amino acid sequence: CASSQVLAGDVNIQYF.

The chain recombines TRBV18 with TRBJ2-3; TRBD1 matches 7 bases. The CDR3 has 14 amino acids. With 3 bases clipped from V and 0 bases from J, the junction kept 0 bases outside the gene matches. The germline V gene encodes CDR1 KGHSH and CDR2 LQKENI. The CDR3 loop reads CASSPGQSTDTQYF. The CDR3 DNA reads TGTGCCAGCTCACCGGGACAGAGCACAGATACGCAGTATTTT.

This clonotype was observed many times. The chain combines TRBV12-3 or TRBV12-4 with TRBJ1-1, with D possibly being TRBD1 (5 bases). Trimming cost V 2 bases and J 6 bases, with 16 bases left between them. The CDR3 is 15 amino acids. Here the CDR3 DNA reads TGTGCCAGCAGTTTACTTGATGGCAGGGTTTCTGAAGCTTTCTTT. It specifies CASSLLDGRVSEAFF.

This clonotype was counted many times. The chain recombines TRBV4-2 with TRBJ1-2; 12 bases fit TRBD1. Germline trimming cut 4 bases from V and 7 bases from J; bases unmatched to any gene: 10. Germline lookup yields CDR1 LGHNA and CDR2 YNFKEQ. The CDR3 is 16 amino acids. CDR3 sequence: CASSRTPGQGAFGYTF. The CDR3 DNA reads TGTGCCAGCAGCCGAACTCCGGGACAGGGGGCTTTTGGCTACACCTTC.

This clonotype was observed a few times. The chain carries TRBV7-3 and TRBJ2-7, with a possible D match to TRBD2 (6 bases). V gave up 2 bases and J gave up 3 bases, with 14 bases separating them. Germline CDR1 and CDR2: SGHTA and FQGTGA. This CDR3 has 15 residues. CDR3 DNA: TGTGCCAGCAGCTTATCTGCGGGATCGGTCTACGAGCAGTACTTC. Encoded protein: CASSLSAGSVYEQYF. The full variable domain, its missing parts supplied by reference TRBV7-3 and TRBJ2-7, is GAGVSQTPSNKVTEKGKYVELRCDPISGHTALYWYRQSLGQGPEFLIYFQGTGAADDSGLPNDRFFAVRPEGSVSTLKIQRTERGDSAVYLCASSLSAGSVYEQYFGPGTRLTVT.

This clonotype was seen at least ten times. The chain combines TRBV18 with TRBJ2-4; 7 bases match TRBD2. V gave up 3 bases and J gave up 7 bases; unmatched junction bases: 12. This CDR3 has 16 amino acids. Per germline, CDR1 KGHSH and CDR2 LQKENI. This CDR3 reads CASSPDRGLERNIQYF. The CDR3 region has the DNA TGTGCCAGCTCACCTGATCGCGGACTAGAGCGTAACATTCAGTACTTC.

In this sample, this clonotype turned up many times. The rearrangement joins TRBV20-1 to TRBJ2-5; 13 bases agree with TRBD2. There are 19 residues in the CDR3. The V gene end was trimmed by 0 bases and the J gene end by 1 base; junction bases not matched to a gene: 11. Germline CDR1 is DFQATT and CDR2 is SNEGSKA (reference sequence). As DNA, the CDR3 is TGCAGTGCTAGAGAACTAGCGGGAGGGCTTTCAAGATTCCAAGAGACCCAGTACTTC. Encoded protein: CSARELAGGLSRFQETQYF.

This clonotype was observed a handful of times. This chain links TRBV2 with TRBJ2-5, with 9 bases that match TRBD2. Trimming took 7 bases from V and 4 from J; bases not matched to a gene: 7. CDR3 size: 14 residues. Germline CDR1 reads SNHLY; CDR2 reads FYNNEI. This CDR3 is CASMSSGRGETQYF. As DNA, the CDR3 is TGTGCCAGCATGAGTAGCGGGAGAGGAGAGACCCAGTACTTC. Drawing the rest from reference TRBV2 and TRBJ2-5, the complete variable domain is EPEVTQTPSHQVTQMGQEVILRCVPISNHLYFYWYRQILGQKVEFLVSFYNNEISEKSEIFDDQFSVERPDGSNFTLKIRSTKLEDSAMYFCASMSSGRGETQYFGPGTRLLVL.

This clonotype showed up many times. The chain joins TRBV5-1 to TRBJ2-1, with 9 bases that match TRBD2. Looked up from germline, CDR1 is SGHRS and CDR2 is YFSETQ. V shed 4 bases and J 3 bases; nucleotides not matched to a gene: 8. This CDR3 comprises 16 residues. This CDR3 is CASSISGSLLYNEQFF. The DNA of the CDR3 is TGCGCCAGCAGCATTAGCGGGAGCCTGCTCTACAATGAGCAGTTCTTC.

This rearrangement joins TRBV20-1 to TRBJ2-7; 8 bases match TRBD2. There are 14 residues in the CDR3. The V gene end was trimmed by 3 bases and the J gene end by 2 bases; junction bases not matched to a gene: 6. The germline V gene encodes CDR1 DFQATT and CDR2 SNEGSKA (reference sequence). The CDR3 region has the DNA TGCAGTGCTAGTTTTGCGGGAGGAACCTACGAGCAGTACTTC. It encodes CSASFAGGTYEQYF.

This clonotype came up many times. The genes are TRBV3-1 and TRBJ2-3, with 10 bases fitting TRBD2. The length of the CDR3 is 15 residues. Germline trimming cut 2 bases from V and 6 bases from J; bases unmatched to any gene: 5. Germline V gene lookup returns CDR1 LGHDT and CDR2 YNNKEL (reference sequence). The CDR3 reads CASSQLAGALDTQYF. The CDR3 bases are TGTGCCAGCAGCCAACTAGCGGGAGCTCTGGATACGCAGTATTTT.

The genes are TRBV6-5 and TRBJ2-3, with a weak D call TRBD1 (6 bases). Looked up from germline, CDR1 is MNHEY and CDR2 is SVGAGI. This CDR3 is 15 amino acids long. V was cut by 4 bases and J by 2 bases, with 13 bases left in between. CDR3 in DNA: TGTGCCAGCAGTTTGACCCGGGACACCACAGATACGCAGTATTTT. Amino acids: CASSLTRDTTDTQYF.

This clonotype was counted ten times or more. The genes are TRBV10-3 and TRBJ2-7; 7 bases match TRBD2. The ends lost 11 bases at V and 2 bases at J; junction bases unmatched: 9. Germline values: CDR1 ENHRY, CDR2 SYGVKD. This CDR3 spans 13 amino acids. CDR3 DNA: TGTGCCGTCGGGGGGACGGTAACCTACGAGCAGTACTTC. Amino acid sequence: CAVGGTVTYEQYF.

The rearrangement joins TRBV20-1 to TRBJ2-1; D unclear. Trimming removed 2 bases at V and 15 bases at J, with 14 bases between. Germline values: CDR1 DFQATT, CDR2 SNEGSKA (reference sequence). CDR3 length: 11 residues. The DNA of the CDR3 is TGCAGTGCTAGACCCCAAGGTAATTGGTTCTTC. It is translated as CSARPQGNWFF.

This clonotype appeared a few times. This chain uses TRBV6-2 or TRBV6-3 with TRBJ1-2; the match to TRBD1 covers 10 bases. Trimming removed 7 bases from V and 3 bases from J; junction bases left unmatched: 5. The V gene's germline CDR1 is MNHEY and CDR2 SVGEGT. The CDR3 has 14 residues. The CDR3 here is CASNDRGPDYGYTF. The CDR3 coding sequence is TGTGCCAGCAACGACAGGGGGCCGGACTATGGCTACACCTTC.

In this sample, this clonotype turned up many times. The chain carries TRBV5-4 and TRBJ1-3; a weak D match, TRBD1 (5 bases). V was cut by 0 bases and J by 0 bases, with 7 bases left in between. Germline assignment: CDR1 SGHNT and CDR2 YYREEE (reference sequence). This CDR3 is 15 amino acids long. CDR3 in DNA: TGTGCCAGCAGCTTGGTGGGGGGCTCTGGAAACACCATATATTTT. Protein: CASSLVGGSGNTIYF.

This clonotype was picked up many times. The CDR3 spells CASSLSGTTYEQYF. In DNA form, the CDR3 reads TGTGCCAGCAGTCTGAGCGGGACTACCTACGAGCAGTACTTC. The chain joins TRBV12-3 or TRBV12-4 to TRBJ2-7; 7 nucleotides agree with TRBD2. This CDR3 has 14 amino acids. Trimming cost V 5 bases and J 2 bases; bases outside gene matches: 6.

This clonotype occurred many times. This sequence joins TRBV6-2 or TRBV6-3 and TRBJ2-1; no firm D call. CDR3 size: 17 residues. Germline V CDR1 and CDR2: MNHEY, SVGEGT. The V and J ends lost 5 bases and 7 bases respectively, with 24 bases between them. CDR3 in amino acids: CASSPTKIAVVVNEQFF. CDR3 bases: TGTGCCAGCAGTCCAACTAAAATAGCTGTTGTAGTGAATGAGCAGTTCTTC.

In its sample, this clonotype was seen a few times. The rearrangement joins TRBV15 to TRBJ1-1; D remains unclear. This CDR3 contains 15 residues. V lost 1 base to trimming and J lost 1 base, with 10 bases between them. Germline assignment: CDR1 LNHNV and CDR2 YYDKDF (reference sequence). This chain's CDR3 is CATSRGSSTNTEAFF. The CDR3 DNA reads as TGTGCCACCAGCAGAGGCTCTTCGACGAACACTGAAGCTTTCTTT.

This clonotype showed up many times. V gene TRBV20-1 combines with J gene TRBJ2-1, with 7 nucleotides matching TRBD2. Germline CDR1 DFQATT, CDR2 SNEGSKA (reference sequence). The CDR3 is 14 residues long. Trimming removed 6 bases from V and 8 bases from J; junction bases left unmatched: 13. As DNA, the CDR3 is TGCAGTGCGATAGCGGGCGCCGGGCGCGATGAGCAGTTCTTC. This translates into CSAIAGAGRDEQFF.